This TCR beta chain is drawn from a study of T cells after yellow fever vaccination. Findings and limits, study-wide: Booster samples showed a return of most primary-vaccination clones (roughly 96% CD4, approximately 88% CD8). A small share of clonotypes appeared in both CD4 and CD8 compartments.

In its sample, this clonotype was seen many times. Its antigen is not known. CDR3 length equals 13 residues. Germline CDR1 is MDHEN and CDR2 is SYDVKM. Trimming shortened V by 2 bases and J by 1 base, and 5 bases separated the two germline ends. TCRdb re-called the 5' RACE reads through MiXCR, storing one row per CDR3 protein. The sample has about 350,000 distinct CDR3 sequences; roughly 4.3% are singletons. The chain uses TRBV28 and TRBJ1-1; D is unclear. The receptor was isolated from a man between 18 and 35 years old who received the YFV17D yellow fever vaccine. The sample here was PBMCs, taken 5 days after the yellow fever booster vaccination. The CDR3 coding sequence is TGTGCCAGCAGTTTAAGGGAGAACACTGAAGCTTTCTTT. Translating gives CASSLRENTEAFF.